Listed here are 22 T cell receptor beta chains from one sample, sequenced in a study of T-cell memory formation after mild COVID-19. One entry per CDR3 protein results from TCRdb running MiXCR on the 5' RACE reads. The sample has 250,000 to 350,000 distinct CDR3 sequences, around 15% seen once. Sequences were obtained from PBMCs or a T cell subset sorted from them (not recorded which). The receptors were sampled from a man between 18 and 35 years old who had mild COVID-19 (a few samples of this study predate the infection). Cell type and time point are not known.

The rearrangement uses TRBV21-1 and TRBJ1-5. TRBV21-1 is classified as a pseudogene. The length of the CDR3 is 13 residues. DNA of the CDR3: TGTGCCACCACCGGGCCCCGTAATCAGCCCCAGCATTTT. Translated: CATTGPRNQPQHF.

V usage is TRBV6-6 and J usage is TRBJ2-7; no clear D gene. The V and J ends lost 4 bases and 1 base respectively, with 11 bases between them. The CDR3 has 14 residues. Per the germline V gene, CDR1 is MNHNY and CDR2 is SVGAGI (reference sequence). CDR3 nucleotides: TGTGCCAGCAGTTCTCCGCCCGGGTCCTACGAGCAGTACTTC. This sequence encodes CASSSPPGSYEQYF.

This clonotype was seen a handful of times. The J gene is TRBJ1-1, the V gene TRBV7-2; D remains ambiguous. This CDR3 has 14 amino acids. Germline values: CDR1 SGHTA, CDR2 FQGNSA. V dropped 5 bases and J dropped 4 bases, with 14 bases sitting between them. CDR3 region: CASSVGPAGTEAFF. The CDR3 nucleotides are TGTGCCAGCAGCGTAGGCCCCGCCGGCACTGAAGCTTTCTTT.

The gene calls are TRBV9 and TRBJ2-5; TRBD2 matches 11 bases. The CDR3 length is 15 residues. CDR1 is SGDLS, CDR2 YYNGEE, per germline. The J segment lost 3 bases and the V segment lost 3 bases, leaving 4 bases of the junction unmatched. Here the CDR3 reads CASSDGLAGEETQYF. CDR3 bases: TGTGCCAGCAGCGATGGACTAGCGGGTGAAGAGACCCAGTACTTC. The entire variable domain, with the rest obtained from reference TRBV9 and TRBJ2-5, is as follows: DSGVTQTPKHLITATGQRVTLRCSPRSGDLSVYWYQQSLDQGLQFLIQYYNGEERAKGNILERFSAQQFPDLHSELNLSSLELGDSALYFCASSDGLAGEETQYFGPGTRLLVL.

This clonotype has just one count. This chain connects TRBV4-1 to TRBJ2-3, with 8 bases identical to TRBD2. CDR3 length: 16 amino acids. Unmatched junction bases numbered 9, after V lost 1 base and J lost 6 bases. The germline gives CDR1 MGHRA, CDR2 YSYEKL. As DNA, the CDR3 is TGCGCCAGCAGCCAAGTAGGCCGGGGGGGCGGGGATACGCAGTATTTT. Protein sequence: CASSQVGRGGGDTQYF.

This chain links TRBV5-1 with TRBJ2-1; TRBD1 matches at 7 bases. V gave up 1 base and J gave up 0 bases; unmatched junction bases: 10. Germline V lookup: CDR1 SGHRS, CDR2 YFSETQ. This CDR3 has 18 amino acids. The CDR3: CASSLPSRGGSSYNEQFF. The CDR3 DNA is TGCGCCAGCAGCTTGCCCTCGAGAGGGGGCAGCTCCTACAATGAGCAGTTCTTC.

This clonotype has more than one count but fewer than ten. The chain links TRBV15 to TRBJ2-7; D possibly uses TRBD1 or TRBD2 (5 bases each). Germline V CDR1 and CDR2: LNHNV, YYDKDF (reference sequence). The CDR3 loop spans 16 amino acids. V lost 4 bases and J lost 1, with 17 bases in between. The CDR3 sequence: CATSTQRGSGSYEQYF. CDR3 DNA sequence: TGTGCCACCAGCACCCAGCGAGGGTCAGGGTCCTACGAGCAGTACTTC.

This rearrangement joins TRBV7-7 to TRBJ2-2; tentatively, D is TRBD1 (5 bases). Germline assignment: CDR1 SSHAT and CDR2 FNYEAQ (reference sequence). The CDR3 is 15 amino acids. Trimming removed 5 bases from V and 5 bases from J, with 15 bases in between. This chain's CDR3 is CASSPGAGRTGELFF. CDR3 DNA: TGTGCCAGCAGCCCTGGGGCAGGACGAACCGGGGAGCTGTTTTTT. The full variable domain, rest sourced from reference TRBV7-7 and TRBJ2-2, is GAGVSQSPRYKVTKRGQDVTLRCDPISSHATLYWYQQALGQGPEFLTYFNYEAQPDKSGLPSDRFSAERPEGSISTLTIQRTEQRDSAMYRCASSPGAGRTGELFFGEGSRLTVL.

This clonotype was seen more than once but under ten times. The rearrangement uses TRBV5-1 and TRBJ1-1; TRBD1 matches 7 bases. The CDR3 has 15 amino acids. Germline V gives CDR1 SGHRS, CDR2 YFSETQ. V lost 7 bases and J lost 3; bases outside the gene matches: 12. CDR3 in DNA: TGCGCCAGCGCCGATTACAGGGGATCGGACACTGAAGCTTTCTTT. This codes for CASADYRGSDTEAFF.

J is TRBJ2-2 and V is TRBV4-2; the D is unclear. The V gene's germline CDR1 is LGHNA and CDR2 YNFKEQ. The V and J ends lost 0 bases and 1 base respectively, with 3 bases between them. The CDR3 runs to 14 residues. CDR3: CASSQEGNTGELFF. The CDR3 region has the DNA TGTGCCAGCAGCCAAGAAGGGAACACCGGGGAGCTGTTTTTT.

The chain has TRBV7-9 and TRBJ1-5, with 9 bases fitting TRBD1. V lost 7 bases, J lost 7 bases, and 8 bases stayed unmatched. The CDR3 sequence is 14 residues long. Per the germline V gene, CDR1 is SEHNR and CDR2 is FQNEAQ (reference sequence). In DNA, the CDR3 is TGTGCCAGCACGAGGGGGGACAGGGAGCAGCCCCAGCATTTT. It yields the protein CASTRGDREQPQHF.

J is TRBJ2-1 and V is TRBV4-1; 8 bases fit TRBD2. V was pared by 1 base and J by 10 bases, with 6 bases of the junction left unmatched. The CDR3 totals 14 residues. The germline gives CDR1 MGHRA, CDR2 YSYEKL. The CDR3 reads CASSQGPGGVEQFF. CDR3 coding DNA: TGCGCCAGCAGCCAAGGTCCGGGGGGGGTCGAGCAGTTCTTC.

The chain has TRBV29-1 and TRBJ2-2, with D unresolved. This CDR3 comprises 11 residues. The V end lost 6 bases, the J end lost 6 bases, and 8 bases lay between the germline ends. In germline, CDR1 is SQVTM, CDR2 ANQGSEA. The CDR3 bases are TGCAGCGTGGCCCGCGCCGGGGAGCTGTTTTTT. Residues: CSVARAGELFF.

This clonotype has more than one count but fewer than ten. The chain is built from TRBV7-8 and TRBJ1-5; TRBD1 matches 9 bases. CDR1 is SGHVS, CDR2 FQNEAQ, per germline. J was trimmed by 0 bases and V by 1 base; bases with no gene match: 13. This CDR3 contains 20 residues. CDR3 sequence reads: CASSLGDPGQGISSNQPQHF. CDR3 sequence (DNA): TGTGCCAGCAGCTTAGGGGACCCGGGACAGGGTATCTCTAGCAATCAGCCCCAGCATTTT.

A word on this clonotype: Since a much larger clone is just one base distant, this may be a read error. The CDR3 here is CAISSSGNTIYF. The CDR3 nucleotides read TGTGCCATCAGTTCCTCTGGAAACACCATATATTTT. The chain combines TRBV10-3 with TRBJ1-3, with D uncertain. The CDR3 spans 12 residues. Germline loops: CDR1 ENHRY, CDR2 SYGVKD. The V and J ends lost 5 bases and 0 bases respectively, with 2 bases between them.

The chain carries TRBV20-1 and TRBJ2-3; D may correspond to TRBD1 or TRBD2 (6 bases each). The CDR3 covers 12 residues. The germline gives CDR1 DFQATT, CDR2 SNEGSKA (reference sequence). The V and J ends lost 6 bases and 7 bases respectively, with 14 bases between them. CDR3 coding DNA: TGCAGTGCCCCGAGGGGGGTGAATACGCAGTATTTT. Translated, it gives CSAPRGVNTQYF.

The chain has TRBV7-8 and TRBJ2-7; a weak D match, TRBD2 (7 bases). This CDR3 has 15 amino acids. With 4 bases removed from V and 2 bases from J, the gap between germline ends came to 15 bases. Germline values: CDR1 SGHVS, CDR2 FQNEAQ. CDR3 DNA: TGTGCCAGCAGCTCGCCGGGGGGCACTACCTACGAGCAGTACTTC. It codes for CASSSPGGTTYEQYF.

There are many counts of this clonotype. The chain recombines TRBV4-3 with TRBJ2-7; D is perhaps TRBD1 (5 bases). Trimming took off 0 bases at V and 4 bases at J, with 10 bases between the two ends. The germline gives CDR1 LGHNA, CDR2 YSLEER. The CDR3 has 14 amino acids. The CDR3 DNA follows: TGCGCCAGCAGCCAAGAATCTAGGGGTTACGAGCAGTACTTC. Residues: CASSQESRGYEQYF.

This clonotype was picked up a small number of times. The V gene is TRBV18, the J gene TRBJ2-5; 7 bases are shared with TRBD2. The CDR3 is 16 amino acids. V lost 3 bases to trimming and J lost 5 bases; unmatched junction nucleotides: 12. Germline V gene sequence: CDR1 KGHSH, CDR2 LQKENI. The CDR3: CASSPRPGGEGETQYF. DNA of the CDR3: TGTGCCAGCTCACCGCGTCCGGGGGGTGAAGGGGAGACCCAGTACTTC.

This clonotype turned up a few times. The rearrangement links TRBV2 to TRBJ2-7; a weak D match, TRBD1 (6 bases). The CDR3 consists of 13 residues. From germline, CDR1 is SNHLY and CDR2 FYNNEI. V was clipped by 6 bases and J by 3 bases, with 12 bases between them. CDR3 coding DNA: TGTGCCAGCAGCCGACAGGACAACTACGAGCAGTACTTC. It encodes CASSRQDNYEQYF.

The J gene is TRBJ1-6, the V gene TRBV12-3 or TRBV12-4; possibly TRBD1 for D (5 bases). This CDR3 has 16 residues. V lost 4 bases, J lost 8 bases, and 18 bases lay in between. DNA for the CDR3: TGTGCCAGCAGTTACGAAACAGGTTCCCTTCATTCACCCCTCCACTTT. Its translation is CASSYETGSLHSPLHF.

The chain carries TRBV2 and TRBJ2-7; D is ambiguous. Germline values: CDR1 SNHLY, CDR2 FYNNEI. V was pared by 7 bases and J by 3 bases, with 13 bases between. The CDR3 is 13 residues long. Here the CDR3 DNA reads TGTGCCAGCACCGCAAAATGGAGCTACGAGCAGTACGTC. Translating it yields CASTAKWSYEQYV.